The T cell receptor beta chain under discussion was sequenced for a study of shared clonotypes between healthy human individuals. The germline V gene has CDR1 ENHRY and CDR2 SYGVKD. V lost 2 bases and J lost 12, with 14 bases in between. CDR3 size: 13 residues. The assay was immunoSEQ multiplex PCR, and TCRdb's table has in-frame clones only and misses some. The sample has 2 million to 2.5 million clones; around 95% are singletons. The chain is built from TRBV10-3 and TRBJ2-1; tentative D call: TRBD1 (6 bases). The source material was naive CD4+ T cells sorted from blood. Subset defined: CD45RA+ positively selected. The sequence came from a man between 18 and 29 years old in good health. In DNA form, the CDR3 reads TGTGCCATCAGTGAGACCCCTAGCAGGGGGCAGTTCTTC. Encoded protein: CAISETPSRGQFF.